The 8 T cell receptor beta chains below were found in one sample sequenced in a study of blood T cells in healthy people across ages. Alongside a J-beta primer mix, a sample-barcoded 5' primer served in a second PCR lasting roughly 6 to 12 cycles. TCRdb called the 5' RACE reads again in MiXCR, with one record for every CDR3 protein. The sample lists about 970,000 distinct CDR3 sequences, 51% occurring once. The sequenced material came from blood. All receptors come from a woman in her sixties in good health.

CDR3 region: CASSPGTGGWTEAFF. Here the CDR3 DNA reads TGTGCCAGCAGCCCCGGGACAGGGGGTTGGACTGAAGCTTTCTTT. The chain uses TRBV28 and TRBJ1-1; 11 positions match TRBD1. CDR3 size: 15 residues. Germline CDR1 is MDHEN and CDR2 is SYDVKM. Trimming at V came to 6 bases and at J to 5 bases, leaving 8 bases not matched to a gene.

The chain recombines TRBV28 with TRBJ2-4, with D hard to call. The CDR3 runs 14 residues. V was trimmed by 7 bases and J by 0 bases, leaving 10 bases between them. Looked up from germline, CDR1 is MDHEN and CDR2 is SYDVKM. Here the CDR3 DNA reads TGTGCCAGCAAAAAAATCATAGCCAAAAACATTCAGTACTTC. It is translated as CASKKIIAKNIQYF.

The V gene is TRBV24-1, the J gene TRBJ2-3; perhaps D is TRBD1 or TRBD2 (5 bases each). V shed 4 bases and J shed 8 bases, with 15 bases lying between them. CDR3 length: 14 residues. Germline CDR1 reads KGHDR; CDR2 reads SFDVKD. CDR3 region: CATSEPRGRGTQYF. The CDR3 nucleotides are TGTGCCACCAGTGAGCCCCGGGGCCGCGGTACGCAGTATTTT.

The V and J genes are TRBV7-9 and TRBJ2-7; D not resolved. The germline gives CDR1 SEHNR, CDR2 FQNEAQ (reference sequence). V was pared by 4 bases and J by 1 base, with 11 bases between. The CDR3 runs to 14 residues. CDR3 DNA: TGTGCCAGCAGCTCGAAGACGGCTTCCTACGAGCAGTACTTC. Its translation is CASSSKTASYEQYF. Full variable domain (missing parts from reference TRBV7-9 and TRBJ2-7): DTGVSQNPRHKITKRGQNVTFRCDPISEHNRLYWYRQTLGQGPEFLTYFQNEAQLEKSRLLSDRFSAERPKGSFSTLEIQRTEQGDSAMYLCASSSKTASYEQYFGPGTRLTVT.

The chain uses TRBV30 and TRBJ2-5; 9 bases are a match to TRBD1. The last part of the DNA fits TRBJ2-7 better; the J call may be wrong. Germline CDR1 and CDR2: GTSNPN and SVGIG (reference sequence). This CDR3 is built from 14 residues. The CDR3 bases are TGTGCCTGGAGTGTTGGACAGGGGCTTCACGAGCAGTACTTC. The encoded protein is CAWSVGQGLHEQYF.

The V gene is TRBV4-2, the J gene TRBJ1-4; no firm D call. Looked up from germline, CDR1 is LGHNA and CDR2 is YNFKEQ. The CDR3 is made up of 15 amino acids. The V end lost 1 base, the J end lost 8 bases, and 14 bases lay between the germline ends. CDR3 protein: CASSQVNIIGEKLFF. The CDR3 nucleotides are TGTGCCAGCAGCCAAGTAAACATTATAGGAGAAAAACTGTTTTTT.

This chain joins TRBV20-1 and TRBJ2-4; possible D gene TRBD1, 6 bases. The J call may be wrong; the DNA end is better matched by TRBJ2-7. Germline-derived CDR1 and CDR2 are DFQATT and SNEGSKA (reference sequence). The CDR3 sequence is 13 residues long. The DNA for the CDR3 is TGCAGTGCTAGGAAAGGGGGTACCTACGAGCAGTACTTC. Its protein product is CSARKGGTYEQYF.

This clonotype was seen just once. The CDR3 region is CASSQEVRAEKLFF. The CDR3 coding sequence is TGTGCCAGCAGCCAAGAGGTCAGGGCTGAAAAACTGTTTTTT. The chain joins TRBV3-1 to TRBJ1-4; tentative D call: TRBD1 (5 bases). Germline CDR1 and CDR2: LGHDT and YNNKEL (reference sequence). CDR3 length: 14 amino acids. With 0 bases removed from V and 7 bases from J, the gap between germline ends came to 9 bases.